Sequencing of this T cell receptor (beta chain) was carried out in a study of blood T cell repertoires in COVID-19. Study context: T cells, B-cell-depleted T cells, or PBMCs provided the cDNA or gDNA that served as material.

This clone came up once. Generated by immunoSEQ multiplex PCR, the TCRdb table keeps only in-frame clones and is missing some. The repertoire has under 300,000 clones, nearly 90% of them found once; the top ten carry around 1%. The trim removed 3 bases at V and 2 bases at J, leaving 12 bases unmatched. CDR1 and CDR2 (germline): MNHNS, SASEGT. CDR3 length: 17 residues. Sample: PBMCs or T cells enriched from blood (not recorded which). This chain uses TRBV6-1 with TRBJ2-7, with 8 bases fitting TRBD1. This sequence was found in a woman aged 25 to 39 who had recovered from COVID-19. CDR3 amino acids: CASSDNIKDRATYEQYF. In DNA form, the CDR3 reads TGTGCCAGCAGTGACAATATTAAGGACAGGGCTACCTACGAGCAGTACTTC.